This T cell receptor beta chain was identified during a study of T cell repertoires in cytomegalovirus infection (dated by TCRdb to about 2019). As for the study more broadly: Donor HLA type was relevant to the analysis, as public TCR beta signatures indicated carriage of CMV infection together with the matching HLA type. Study-level results and caveats: The ex vivo response was dominated by HLA-C-restricted CMV-specific TCR beta clonotypes, which also provided the single most frequent clonotype in two of eight donors. In both this cohort and an independent roughly 350-donor cohort, the cumulative frequency of public TCR beta family members distinguished carriers of CMV infection plus the relevant HLA type.

This clonotype appeared many times. Its antigen is currently not known. No qualities accompany the bases; no much larger clone lies one base away. CDR1 SGHTA and CDR2 FQGNSA were looked up in the germline V gene. The CDR3 numbers 15 residues from cysteine through phenylalanine. Only the CDR3 portion is preserved as DNA: 45 bases, with reading frame beginning at the first base. V drops 1 base and J drops 3 bases, leaving 11 bases in between. Sequenced on an Illumina HiSeq 1500. TCRdb ran its own pipeline on the public reads, namely fastp trimming at Q25 and MiXCR clone calling, and kept in-frame beta chains. Duplicate CDR3 protein sequences are folded into a single record with the most common DNA and genes. This sample is represented by 200,000 to 250,000 distinct CDR3 sequences; 12% of them were singletons. 1.5% to 2% of the sample comes from the top ten.

Sequencing was carried out using PBMCs. Recombination linked TRBV7-2 to TRBJ2-3; TRBD1 could be the D gene, as 6 bases match. The clonotype originates from a human donor in good health (CMV status not recorded). Some clones in this sample may be carry-over from other donors' samples. The nucleotides are TGTGCCAGCAGCTTAGAGGGGGTTTTTACAGATACGCAGTATTTT. This is translated as CASSLEGVFTDTQYF.